This entry features one T cell receptor beta chain sequence. The study ran its PCR with 60 Vbeta and 13 Jbeta primers. Profiling relied on immunoSEQ multiplex PCR, and the TCRdb table lists in-frame clones only, not all of them. This sample has 100,000 to 150,000 clones, with about 80% found just once. These data originate in a study of cytomegalovirus exposure and HLA in healthy donors. CDR3 length: 15 amino acids. The germline gives CDR1 SGHTA, CDR2 FQGTGA. V lost 2 bases to trimming and J lost 6 bases; unmatched junction nucleotides: 10. Material: PBMCs. The chain uses TRBV7-3 and TRBJ2-7; 7 nucleotides line up with TRBD2. The sequence came from a man aged 25 to 40 in good health and CMV-seropositive. The CDR3 protein is CASSLSGGGLSEQYF. The CDR3 DNA reads TGTGCCAGCAGCTTATCTGGCGGGGGACTCAGCGAGCAGTACTTC.